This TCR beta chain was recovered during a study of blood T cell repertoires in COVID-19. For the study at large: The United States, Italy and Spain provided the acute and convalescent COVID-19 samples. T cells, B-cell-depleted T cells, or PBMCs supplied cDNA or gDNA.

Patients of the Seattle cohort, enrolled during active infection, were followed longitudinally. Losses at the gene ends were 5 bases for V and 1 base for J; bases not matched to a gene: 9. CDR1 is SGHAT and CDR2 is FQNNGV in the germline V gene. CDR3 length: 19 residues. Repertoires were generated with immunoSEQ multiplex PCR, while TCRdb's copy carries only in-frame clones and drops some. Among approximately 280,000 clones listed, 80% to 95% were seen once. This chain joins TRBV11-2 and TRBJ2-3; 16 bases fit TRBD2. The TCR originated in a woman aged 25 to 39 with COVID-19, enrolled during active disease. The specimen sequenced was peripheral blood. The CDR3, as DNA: TGTGCCAGCAGCCTACAAAGGGGACTAGCGGGAGGGCGCACAGATACGCAGTATTTT. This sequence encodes CASSLQRGLAGGRTDTQYF.